This T cell receptor (beta chain) was captured by sequencing in a study of CD8+ T cells in alopecia areata (dated by TCRdb to between 2017 and 2018). At the level of the whole study: The treated patients, all with moderate-to-severe alopecia areata, were enrolled in an open-label pilot trial of oral tofacitinib given at 5 to 10 mg twice daily. Tofacitinib was administered for 6 to 18 months, and 6 months of follow-up off drug were then conducted to assess delayed response and recurrence. The SALT score, which quantifies the percentage of affected scalp surface area, was used to measure disease severity in treated patients. In both human patients and the C3H/HeJ mouse model, the study applied high-throughput TCRbeta sequencing to look at T cell clonal expansion in alopecia areata. In humans, TCRbeta sequencing was performed on scalp tissue and on sorted CD4+ and CD8+ peripheral blood T cells from healthy controls and from patients with patchy or totalis/universalis alopecia areata. Tofacitinib-treated patients had biopsies at baseline and at 4 and 24 weeks of treatment, with a later scalp biopsy in several patients. Scalp clonality was compared across normal scalp (n=4), patchy alopecia areata scalp (n=8), and alopecia totalis/universalis scalp (n=8). The RNA source kit depended on sample type: the PAXgene miRNA kit for fixed scalp, the miRNeasy kit for PBMCs, and the RNeasy kit for mouse skin. TCRbeta CDR3 regions were amplified by immunoSEQ multiplex PCR using 35 Vbeta forward and 13 Jbeta reverse primers. What the study reported, not specific to this receptor: Because the treated cohort was small and had only one nonresponder, larger studies are needed to examine links between baseline CD8+ expansion and response. Lesional scalp, especially in alopecia totalis/universalis, showed higher clonality and more expanded CD8+ clones than normal scalp, suggesting antigenic drive. Unlike mouse skin, where gammadelta T cells dominate, normal human skin contains resident alphabeta T cells that get sequenced too, which complicates analysis of the scalp TCR repertoire. During tofacitinib treatment, many expanded lesional clones stuck around in both scalp and blood, and this persistence may partly explain why relapse happens after treatment is stopped. TCR sequences shared between patients were less clear than in mice, possibly partly because of HLA diversity in the patient population. Tofacitinib significantly lowered scalp clonality and the number of expanded CD8+ clones among the top 100 scalp clones.

Receptors were amplified or captured by the immunoSEQ multiplex PCR assay. RNA was extracted from all samples and reverse transcribed into cDNA as template for TCR sequencing. First-strand cDNA was synthesized using SuperScript III with a 2:1 mix of oligo-dT and random hexamers. Amplification bias was assessed with a synthetic immune receptor repertoire, and residual bias was removed computationally. Per the authors' processing: After raw reads were preprocessed to remove errors, the CDR3 was defined following IMGT conventions as running from the conserved cysteine to phenylalanine. Clonality was computed by normalizing Shannon entropy by log2 of the number of productive unique TCRs and subtracting the result from 1. Scalp TCRbeta sequences were cross-referenced with sorted blood CD4 and CD8 repertoires so that the CD4 or CD8 identity of scalp clones could be inferred. This immuneACCESS table, as held by TCRdb, lists in-frame sequences with V and J called but not all clones. Of the missing ones, under half trace to an unresolved V gene in checked studies; the others have no known cause. V, J and clone size were drawn from that table, and D and trimming were deduced from the DNA. For this sample the table gives some 170,000 clones, of which about 53% were detected only once. The ten largest clones add up to less than 14% of the sample.

According to the germline V gene, CDR1 reads SQVTM and CDR2 reads ANQGSEA. The CDR3 measures 12 amino acids from cysteine to phenylalanine. The DNA shown is the 36-base CDR3, in frame from base 1. The germline ends are 9 bases apart after V is trimmed by 6 bases and J by 4 bases. The sample's time point label, decoded: roughly 26 weeks on oral tofacitinib. In the paper's terms, the treatment or condition label means: oral pan-JAK inhibitor, 5-10 mg twice daily. From alopecia areata patients, peripheral blood was collected along with lesional scalp punch biopsies. PBMCs were isolated by density centrifugation and stained for CD3, CD4 and CD8, after which CD4+ and CD8+ T cells were sorted on a FACSAria. Details on this clone: Its antigen is still unknown. No qualities accompany the bases; no much larger clone lies one base away.

Specimen: CD8+ T cells sorted from blood, collected at week 24, from a patient treated with tofacitinib. This sequence was found in a human donor with alopecia areata. The sequence links TRBV29-1 to TRBJ2-2; TRBD1 is a weak D gene call, 5 bases matching. The nucleotide sequence is given as TGCAGCGTCGCGCAGGGCACCGGGGAGCTGTTTTTT. Translated, this is CSVAQGTGELFF.